The rows below give T cell receptor beta chains drawn from one sample of a study of cytomegalovirus exposure and HLA in healthy donors. Sequenced by immunoSEQ multiplex PCR; TCRdb stores in-frame clones only, minus some. The table shows around 70,000 clones, with 94% occurring only once. The sequencing input was PBMCs. All receptors come from a man between 18 and 29 years old in good health and CMV-seropositive. CDR3s include the opening cysteine and the closing phenylalanine or tryptophan. D genes are given only for firm matches. Not all rows give a size; the values are once, few, many and, for expanded clones, a class.

V gene	clone size	D gene	J gene	CDR3 protein	CDR3 DNA
TRBV9	NA	TRBD2	TRBJ2-3	CASSVGGSSGSTDTQYF	TGTGCCAGCAGCGTAGGGGGGTCTAGCGGGAGTACAGATACGCAGTATTTT
TRBV18	NA	TRBD2	TRBJ2-1	CASSPPGLAGYANEQFF	TGTGCCAGCTCACCACCGGGACTAGCGGGATATGCCAATGAGCAGTTCTTC
TRBV11-1	NA	TRBD1	TRBJ1-1	CASSLDIQGDTEAFF	TGTGCCAGCAGCTTAGATATACAGGGGGACACTGAAGCTTTCTTT
TRBV7-9	once	NA	TRBJ1-1	CASSFWGRPGSTEAFF	TGTGCCAGCAGCTTTTGGGGGCGGCCGGGGAGCACTGAAGCTTTCTTT
TRBV11-3	NA	TRBD1	TRBJ2-6	CASSQGTGGPGANVLTF	TGTGCCAGCAGCCAAGGGACAGGGGGACCCGGGGCCAACGTCCTGACTTTC
TRBV19	NA	NA	TRBJ2-2	CASSIARAGGELFF	TGTGCCAGTAGTATCGCGAGGGCCGGGGGGGAGCTGTTTTTT
TRBV4-1	NA	TRBD2	TRBJ2-7	CASSQVVRERSYEQYF	TGCGCCAGCAGCCAAGTCGTGCGGGAGCGGTCCTACGAGCAGTACTTC
TRBV11-2	NA	NA	TRBJ2-6	CASSLVGAGANVLTF	TGTGCCAGCAGCTTAGTGGGGGCCGGGGCCAACGTCCTGACTTTC
TRBV4-1	NA	TRBD2	TRBJ2-1	CASSQDGLAGAYNEQFF	TGCGCCAGCAGCCAAGATGGGCTAGCGGGAGCATACAATGAGCAGTTCTTC
TRBV5-1	NA	TRBD2	TRBJ2-6	CASSPETSVSGANVLTF	TGCGCCAGCAGCCCGGAGACTAGCGTGTCTGGGGCCAACGTCCTGACTTTC
TRBV9	NA	TRBD2	TRBJ2-1	CASSATSGPYNEQFF	TGTGCCAGCAGCGCGACTAGCGGTCCCTACAATGAGCAGTTCTTC
TRBV30	NA	TRBD2	TRBJ2-1	CAWGGLAGRSSYNEQFF	TGTGCCTGGGGCGGACTAGCGGGACGTTCCTCCTACAATGAGCAGTTCTTC
TRBV10-2	NA	TRBD2	TRBJ2-2	CASTEGLAGVTGELFF	TGCGCCAGCACCGAGGGGCTAGCGGGAGTGACCGGGGAGCTGTTTTTT
TRBV19	NA	NA	TRBJ2-1	CASSIDRALYNEQFF	TGTGCCAGTAGTATCGACAGAGCCCTGTACAATGAGCAGTTCTTC
TRBV28	NA	NA	TRBJ2-7	CASRGSGAYEQYF	TGTGCCAGCAGAGGCTCCGGGGCCTACGAGCAGTACTTC
TRBV5-6	NA	NA	TRBJ2-7	CASSLWTTYEQYF	TGTGCCAGCAGCTTGTGGACAACCTACGAGCAGTACTTC
TRBV7-8	NA	TRBD2	TRBJ2-2	CASSLSTSGRAGGELFF	TGTGCCAGCAGCTTGTCGACTAGCGGGAGAGCCGGCGGGGAGCTGTTTTTT
TRBV29-1	NA	TRBD1	TRBJ1-3	CSVTGVAGNTIYF	TGCAGCGTCACAGGGGTGGCTGGAAACACCATATATTTT
TRBV5-1	NA	TRBD1	TRBJ2-2	CASNPLRDRASGELFF	TGCGCCAGCAACCCGTTACGCGACAGGGCATCCGGGGAGCTGTTTTTT
TRBV27	NA	NA	TRBJ2-7	CASPTYPRDSYEQYF	TGTGCCAGCCCTACTTATCCTCGGGACTCTTACGAGCAGTACTTC
TRBV19	NA	TRBD2	TRBJ2-1	CASSIGTSDRTNEQFF	TGTGCCAGTAGTATCGGGACTAGCGATAGGACAAATGAGCAGTTCTTC
TRBV6-5	NA	TRBD2	TRBJ2-1	CASRTSGRAPNEQFF	TGTGCCAGCAGGACGAGCGGGAGGGCTCCCAATGAGCAGTTCTTC
TRBV25-1	NA	TRBD2	TRBJ2-2	CASSELGTSGPTGELFF	TGTGCCAGCAGTGAATTGGGGACTAGCGGACCCACCGGGGAGCTGTTTTTT
TRBV19	NA	TRBD1	TRBJ1-5	CASSKDRGSVHQPQHF	TGTGCCAGTAGTAAGGACAGGGGAAGTGTACATCAGCCCCAGCATTTT
TRBV19	NA	TRBD1	TRBJ2-7	CASSMAGQGYEQYF	TGTGCCAGTAGTATGGCCGGACAGGGCTACGAGCAGTACTTC
TRBV15	NA	TRBD1	TRBJ2-5	CATSGTGVQETQYF	TGTGCCACCAGCGGGACAGGGGTCCAAGAGACCCAGTACTTC
TRBV5-1	once	TRBD1	TRBJ2-7	CASSTAGTGDEQYF	TGCGCCAGCAGCACAGCCGGGACAGGGGACGAGCAGTACTTC
TRBV7-9	NA	TRBD1	TRBJ1-5	CASSTGDSGQPQHF	TGTGCCAGCAGCACAGGGGATTCTGGTCAGCCCCAGCATTTT
TRBV28	NA	TRBD2	TRBJ2-4	CATRLGGAKNIQYF	TGTGCCACCCGGTTGGGGGGGGCCAAAAACATTCAGTACTTC